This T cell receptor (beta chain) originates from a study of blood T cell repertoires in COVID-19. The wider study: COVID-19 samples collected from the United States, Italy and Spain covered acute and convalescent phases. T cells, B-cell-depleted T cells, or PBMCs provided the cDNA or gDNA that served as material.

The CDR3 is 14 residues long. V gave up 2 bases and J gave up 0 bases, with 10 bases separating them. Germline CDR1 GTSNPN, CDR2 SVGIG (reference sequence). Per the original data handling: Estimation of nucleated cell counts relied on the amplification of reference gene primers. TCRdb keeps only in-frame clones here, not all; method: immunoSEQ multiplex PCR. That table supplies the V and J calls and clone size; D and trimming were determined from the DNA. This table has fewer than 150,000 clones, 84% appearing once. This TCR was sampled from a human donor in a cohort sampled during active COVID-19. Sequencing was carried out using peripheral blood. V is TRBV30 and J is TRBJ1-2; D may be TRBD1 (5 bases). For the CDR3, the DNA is TGTGCCTGGAGTCCTTACAGGACTAACTATGGCTACACCTTC. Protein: CAWSPYRTNYGYTF.